The next 9 T cell receptor beta chains were all read from a single sample in a study of blood T cells in healthy people across ages. With a J-beta primer mix and a sample-barcoded 5' primer, a second PCR ran about 6 to 11 cycles. TCRdb ran MiXCR on the 5' RACE reads and lists one entry per CDR3 protein. The sample has approximately 1,700,000 distinct CDR3 sequences, about 39% seen once; the top ten hold approximately 22%. Sequenced: blood. Receptors originate from a human donor in good health.

The chain joins TRBV2 to TRBJ2-3; D not certain. The CDR3 extends over 13 amino acids. Trimming stripped 3 bases from V and 9 bases from J, with 13 bases between. In germline, CDR1 is SNHLY, CDR2 FYNNEI. The CDR3, as DNA: TGTGCCAGCAGTGACGTAGTTTCAGTAACGCAGTATTTT. Encoded protein: CASSDVVSVTQYF.

Details on this clonotype: Its ends do not fully match the called genes, so a read error is possible. CDR3 in amino acids: CATSAQSYEQYF. In nucleotides, the CDR3 is TGTGCCACCAGTGCACAGAGCTACGAGCAGTACTTC. The chain uses TRBV10-3 and TRBJ2-5, with unresolved D. The J call is doubtful: the DNA matches TRBJ2-7 better. The length of the CDR3 is 12 residues. From germline, CDR1 is ENHRY and CDR2 SYGVKD.

Here the CDR3 DNA reads TGCAGTGCCCCCAGGGCATTCGGCTACACCTTC. It specifies CSAPRAFGYTF. The rearrangement uses TRBV20-1 and TRBJ1-2; D is possibly TRBD1 (5 bases). Germline values: CDR1 DFQATT, CDR2 SNEGSKA (reference sequence). There are 11 residues in the CDR3. Between the trimmed V and J ends, which lost 6 bases and 8 bases, there was a span of 13 bases.

The chain couples TRBV9 to TRBJ2-1; 8 bases match TRBD1. This CDR3 contains 15 residues. Germline CDR1 and CDR2: SGDLS and YYNGEE. The junction had 9 bases not matched to a gene; V was cut back by 4 bases and J by 6 bases. Here the CDR3 reads CASSQRPDRGNEQFF. CDR3 nucleotides: TGTGCCAGCAGCCAACGCCCTGACAGGGGCAATGAGCAGTTCTTC.

The J gene is TRBJ2-7, the V gene TRBV5-1; the match to TRBD1 covers 8 bases. Germline V lookup: CDR1 SGHRS, CDR2 YFSETQ. J was trimmed by 0 bases and V by 4 bases; bases with no gene match: 9. This CDR3 has 16 residues. CDR3 nucleotides: TGCGCCAGCAGCCTAACGGTCCAGGGGGCCTCCTACGAGCAGTACTTC. Its translation is CASSLTVQGASYEQYF.

On this clonotype: Given a much more abundant clone one base away, this may be a read error. This rearrangement joins TRBV6-5 to TRBJ2-7; perhaps TRBD2 as D (5 bases). The CDR3 sequence is 12 residues long. Germline V lookup: CDR1 MNHEY, CDR2 SVGAGI. The CDR3 DNA reads TGTGCCAGCGCTAGCACGACGAACGAGCGGTACTTC. It yields the protein CASASTTNERYF.

V gene TRBV10-3 combines with J gene TRBJ1-1; 8 bases agree with TRBD1. In germline, CDR1 is ENHRY, CDR2 SYGVKD. V was clipped by 5 bases and J by 2 bases; unmatched bases: 7. The CDR3 has 15 residues. The CDR3 here is CAISQSGGANTEAFF. CDR3 bases: TGTGCCATCAGTCAATCAGGGGGCGCAAACACTGAAGCTTTCTTT.

J is TRBJ2-7 and V is TRBV6-1; possibly TRBD2 for D (6 bases). Germline V CDR1 and CDR2: MNHNS, SASEGT. This CDR3 comprises 15 residues. Trimming stripped 1 base from V and 7 bases from J, with 17 bases between. CDR3 in amino acids: CASSEGGRVRDEQYF. In DNA form, the CDR3 reads TGTGCCAGCAGTGAAGGCGGCAGGGTGCGGGATGAGCAGTACTTC.

CDR3 in amino acids: CASSVARRANYGYTF. CDR3 sequence (DNA): TGTGCCAGCAGCGTAGCAAGGAGGGCCAACTATGGCTACACCTTC. The gene calls are TRBV9 and TRBJ1-2; the D is unclear. Trimming shortened V by 0 bases and J by 2 bases, and 11 bases separated the two germline ends. Germline CDR1 and CDR2: SGDLS and YYNGEE. This CDR3 contains 15 residues. The entire variable domain, with the rest obtained from reference TRBV9 and TRBJ1-2, is as follows: DSGVTQTPKHLITATGQRVTLRCSPRSGDLSVYWYQQSLDQGLQFLIQYYNGEERAKGNILERFSAQQFPDLHSELNLSSLELGDSALYFCASSVARRANYGYTFGSGTRLTVV.